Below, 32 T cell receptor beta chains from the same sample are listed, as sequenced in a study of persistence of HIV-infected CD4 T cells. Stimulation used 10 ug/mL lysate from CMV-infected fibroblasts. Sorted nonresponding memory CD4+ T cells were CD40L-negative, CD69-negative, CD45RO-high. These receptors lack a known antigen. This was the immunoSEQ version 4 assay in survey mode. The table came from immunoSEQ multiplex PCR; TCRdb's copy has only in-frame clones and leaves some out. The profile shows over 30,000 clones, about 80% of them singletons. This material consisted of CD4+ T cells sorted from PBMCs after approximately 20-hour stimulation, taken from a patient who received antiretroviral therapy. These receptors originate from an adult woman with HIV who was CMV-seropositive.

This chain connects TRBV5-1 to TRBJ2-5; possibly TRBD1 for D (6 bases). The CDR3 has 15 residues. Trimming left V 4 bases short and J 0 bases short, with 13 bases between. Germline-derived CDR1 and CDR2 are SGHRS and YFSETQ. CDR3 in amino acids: CASSQRDINQETQYF. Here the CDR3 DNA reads TGCGCCAGCAGCCAACGGGACATCAACCAAGAGACCCAGTACTTC.

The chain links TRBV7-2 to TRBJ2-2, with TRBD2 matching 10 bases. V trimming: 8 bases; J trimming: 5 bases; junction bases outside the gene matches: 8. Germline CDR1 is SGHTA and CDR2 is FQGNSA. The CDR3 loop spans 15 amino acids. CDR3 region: CASPPSGSRTGELFF. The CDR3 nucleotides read TGTGCCAGCCCCCCTAGCGGGAGCCGGACCGGGGAGCTGTTTTTT.

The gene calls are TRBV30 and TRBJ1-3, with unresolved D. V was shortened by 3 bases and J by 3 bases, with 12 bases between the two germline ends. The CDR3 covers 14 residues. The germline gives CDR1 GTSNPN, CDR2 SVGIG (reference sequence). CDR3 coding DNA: TGTGCCTGGAGCCCCAAGGTAGTTGGAAACACCATATATTTT. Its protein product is CAWSPKVVGNTIYF.

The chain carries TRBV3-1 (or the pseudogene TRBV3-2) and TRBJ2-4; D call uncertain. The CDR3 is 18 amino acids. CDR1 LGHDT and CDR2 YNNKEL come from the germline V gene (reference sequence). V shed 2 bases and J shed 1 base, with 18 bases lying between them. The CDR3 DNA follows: TGTGCCAGCAGCCAATCCTCTTTTTGGCGAGCGGCCAAAAACATTCAGTACTTC. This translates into CASSQSSFWRAAKNIQYF.

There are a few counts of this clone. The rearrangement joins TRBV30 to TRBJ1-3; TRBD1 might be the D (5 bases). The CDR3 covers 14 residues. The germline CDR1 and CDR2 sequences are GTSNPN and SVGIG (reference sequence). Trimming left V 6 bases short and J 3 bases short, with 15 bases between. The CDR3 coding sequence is TGTGCCTGCGGTGGGGCAGGTGGTGGAAACACCATATATTTT. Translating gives CACGGAGGGNTIYF.

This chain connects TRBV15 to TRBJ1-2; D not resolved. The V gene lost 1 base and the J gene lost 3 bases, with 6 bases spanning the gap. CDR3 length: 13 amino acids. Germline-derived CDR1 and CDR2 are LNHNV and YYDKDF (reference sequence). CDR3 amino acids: CATSRGADYGYTF. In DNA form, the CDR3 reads TGTGCCACCAGCAGAGGGGCAGACTATGGCTACACCTTC.

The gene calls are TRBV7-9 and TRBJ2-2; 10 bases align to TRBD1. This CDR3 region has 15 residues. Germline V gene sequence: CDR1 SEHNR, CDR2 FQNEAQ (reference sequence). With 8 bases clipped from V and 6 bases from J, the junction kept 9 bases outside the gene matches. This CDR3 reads CASRRQGAFSGELFF. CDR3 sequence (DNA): TGTGCCAGCCGTAGACAGGGGGCTTTTTCCGGGGAGCTGTTTTTT.

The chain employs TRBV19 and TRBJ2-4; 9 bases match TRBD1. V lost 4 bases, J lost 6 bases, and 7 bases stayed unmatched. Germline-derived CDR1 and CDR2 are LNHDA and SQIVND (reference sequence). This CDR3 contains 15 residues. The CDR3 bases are TGTGCCAGTAGTACCTCTACAGGGGGCGTAAACATTCAGTACTTC. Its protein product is CASSTSTGGVNIQYF.

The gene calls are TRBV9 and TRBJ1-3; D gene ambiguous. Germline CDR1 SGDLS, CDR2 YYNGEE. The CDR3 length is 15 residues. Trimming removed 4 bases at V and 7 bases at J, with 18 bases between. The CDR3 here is CASSSAFSTTNTIYF. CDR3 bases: TGTGCCAGCAGCTCTGCCTTCTCTACAACGAACACCATATATTTT.

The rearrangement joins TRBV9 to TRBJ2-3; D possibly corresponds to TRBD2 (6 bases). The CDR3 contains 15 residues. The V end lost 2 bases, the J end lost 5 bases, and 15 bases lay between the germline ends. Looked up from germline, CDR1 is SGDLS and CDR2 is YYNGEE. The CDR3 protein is CASSVRDSRGDTQYF. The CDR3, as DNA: TGTGCCAGCAGCGTTCGGGACTCCCGGGGAGATACGCAGTATTTT.

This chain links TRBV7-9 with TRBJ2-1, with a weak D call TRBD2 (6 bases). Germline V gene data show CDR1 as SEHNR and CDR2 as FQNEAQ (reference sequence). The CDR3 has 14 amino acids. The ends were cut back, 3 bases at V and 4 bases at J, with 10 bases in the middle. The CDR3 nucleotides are TGTGCCAGCAGCTTTGCGGGGCAGTACAATGAGCAGTTCTTC. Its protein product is CASSFAGQYNEQFF.

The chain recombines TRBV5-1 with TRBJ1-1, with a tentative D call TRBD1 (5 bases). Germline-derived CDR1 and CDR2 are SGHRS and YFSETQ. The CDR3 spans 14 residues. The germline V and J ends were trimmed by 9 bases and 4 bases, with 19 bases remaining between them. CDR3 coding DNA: TGCGCCACCTCGGACACGGGGGGAACCACTGAAGCTTTCTTT. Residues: CATSDTGGTTEAFF. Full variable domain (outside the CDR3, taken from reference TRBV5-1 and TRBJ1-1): KAGVTQTPRYLIKTRGQQVTLSCSPISGHRSVSWYQQTPGQGLQFLFEYFSETQRNKGNFPGRFSGRQFSNSRSEMNVSTLELGDSALYLCATSDTGGTTEAFFGQGTRLTVV.

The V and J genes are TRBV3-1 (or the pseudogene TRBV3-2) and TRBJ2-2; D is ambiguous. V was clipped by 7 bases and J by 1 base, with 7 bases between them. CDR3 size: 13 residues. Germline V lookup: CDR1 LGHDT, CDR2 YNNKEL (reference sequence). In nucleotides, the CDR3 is TGTGCCAGCACAGAAAGGAACACCGGGGAGCTGTTTTTT. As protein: CASTERNTGELFF.

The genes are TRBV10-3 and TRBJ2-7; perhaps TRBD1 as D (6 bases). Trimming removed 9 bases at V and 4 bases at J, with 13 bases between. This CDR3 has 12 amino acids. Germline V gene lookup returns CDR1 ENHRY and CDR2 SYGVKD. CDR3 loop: CAIRDMGYEQYF. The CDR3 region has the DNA TGTGCCATTAGGGACATGGGATACGAGCAGTACTTC.

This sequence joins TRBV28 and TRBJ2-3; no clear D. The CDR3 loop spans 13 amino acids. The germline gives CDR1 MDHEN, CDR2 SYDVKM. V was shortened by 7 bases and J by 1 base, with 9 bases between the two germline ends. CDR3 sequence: CASIDSGTDTQYF. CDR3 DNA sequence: TGTGCCAGCATAGACTCCGGCACAGATACGCAGTATTTT.

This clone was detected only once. As DNA, the CDR3 is TGTGCCAGCTCCGAATCCGGGCGGGAGGACACAGATACGCAGTATTTT. Its translation: CASSESGREDTDTQYF. This chain joins TRBV28 and TRBJ2-3, with 8 bases aligning to TRBD2. The germline V gene encodes CDR1 MDHEN and CDR2 SYDVKM. The CDR3 length is 16 residues. Trimming at V came to 8 bases and at J to 2 bases, leaving 12 bases not matched to a gene.

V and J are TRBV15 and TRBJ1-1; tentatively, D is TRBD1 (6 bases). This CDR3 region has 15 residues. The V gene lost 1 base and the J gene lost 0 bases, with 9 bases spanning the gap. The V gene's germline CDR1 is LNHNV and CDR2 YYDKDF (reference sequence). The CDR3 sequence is CATSRGGGMNTEAFF. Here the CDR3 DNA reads TGTGCCACCAGCAGAGGAGGGGGGATGAACACTGAAGCTTTCTTT.

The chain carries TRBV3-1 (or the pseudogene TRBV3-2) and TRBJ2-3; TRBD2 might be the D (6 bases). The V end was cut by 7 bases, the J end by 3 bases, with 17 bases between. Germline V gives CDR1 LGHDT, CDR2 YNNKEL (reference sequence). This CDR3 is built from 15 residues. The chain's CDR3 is CASTQTRHPTDTQYF. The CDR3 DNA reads TGTGCCAGCACCCAGACTAGACATCCAACAGATACGCAGTATTTT.

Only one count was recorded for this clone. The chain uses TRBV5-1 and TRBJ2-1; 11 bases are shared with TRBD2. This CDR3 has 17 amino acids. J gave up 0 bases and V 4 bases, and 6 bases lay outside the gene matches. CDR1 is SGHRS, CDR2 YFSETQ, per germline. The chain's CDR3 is CASSPQTSGTSYNEQFF. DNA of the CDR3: TGCGCCAGCAGCCCCCAGACTAGCGGGACCTCCTACAATGAGCAGTTCTTC.

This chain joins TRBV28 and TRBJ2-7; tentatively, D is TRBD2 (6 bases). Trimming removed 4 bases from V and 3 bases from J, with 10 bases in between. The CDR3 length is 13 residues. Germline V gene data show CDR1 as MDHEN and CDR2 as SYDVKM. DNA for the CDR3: TGTGCCAGCAGTTCTTTGGAGGGCTACGAGCAGTACTTC. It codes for CASSSLEGYEQYF.

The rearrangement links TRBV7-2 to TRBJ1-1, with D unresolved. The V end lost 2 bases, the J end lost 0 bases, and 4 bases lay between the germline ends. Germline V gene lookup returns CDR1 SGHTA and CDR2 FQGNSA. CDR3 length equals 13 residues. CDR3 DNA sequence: TGTGCCAGCAGCTTACTTGTGAACACTGAAGCTTTCTTT. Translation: CASSLLVNTEAFF.

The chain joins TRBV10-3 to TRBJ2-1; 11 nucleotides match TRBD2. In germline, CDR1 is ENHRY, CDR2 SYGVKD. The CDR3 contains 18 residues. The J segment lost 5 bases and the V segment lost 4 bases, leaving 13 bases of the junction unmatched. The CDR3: CAISAGLGGLAANNEQFF. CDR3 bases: TGTGCCATCAGTGCCGGTCTCGGGGGACTAGCGGCCAACAATGAGCAGTTCTTC.

The CDR3 DNA follows: TGTGCCAGCAGTACGTACCGGAATGAAGCTTTCTTT. Translated: CASSTYRNEAFF. V and J are TRBV6-5 and TRBJ1-1; no firm D call. V was trimmed by 5 bases and J by 7 bases, leaving 11 bases between them. This CDR3 has 12 amino acids. The germline V gene encodes CDR1 MNHEY and CDR2 SVGAGI.

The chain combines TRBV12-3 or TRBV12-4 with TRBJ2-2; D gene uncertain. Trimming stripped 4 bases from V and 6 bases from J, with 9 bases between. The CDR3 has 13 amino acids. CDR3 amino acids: CASSSRTSGELFF. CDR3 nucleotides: TGTGCCAGCAGTTCTCGGACGTCCGGGGAGCTGTTTTTT.

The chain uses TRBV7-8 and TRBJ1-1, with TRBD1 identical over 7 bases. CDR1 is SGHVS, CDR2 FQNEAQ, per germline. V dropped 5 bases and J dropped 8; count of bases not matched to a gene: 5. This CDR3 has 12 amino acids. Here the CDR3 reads CASSPRQGEAFF. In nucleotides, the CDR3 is TGTGCCAGCAGCCCCCGACAGGGAGAAGCTTTCTTT. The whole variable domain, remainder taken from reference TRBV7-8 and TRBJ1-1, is GAGVSQSPRYKVAKRGQDVALRCDPISGHVSLFWYQQALGQGPEFLTYFQNEAQLDKSGLPSDRFFAERPEGSVSTLKIQRTQQEDSAVYLCASSPRQGEAFFGQGTRLTVV.

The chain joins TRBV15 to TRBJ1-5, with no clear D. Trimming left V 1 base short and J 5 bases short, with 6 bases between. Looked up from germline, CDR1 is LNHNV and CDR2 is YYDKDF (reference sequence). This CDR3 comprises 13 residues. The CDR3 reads CATSRVGDQPQHF. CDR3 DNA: TGTGCCACCAGCAGAGTTGGGGATCAGCCCCAGCATTTT.

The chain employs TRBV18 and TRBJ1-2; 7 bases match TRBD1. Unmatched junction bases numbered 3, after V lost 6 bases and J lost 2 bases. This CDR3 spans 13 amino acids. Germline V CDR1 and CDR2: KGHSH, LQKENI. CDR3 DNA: TGTGCCAGCTCCGTGGACAGGAACTATGGCTACACCTTC. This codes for CASSVDRNYGYTF.

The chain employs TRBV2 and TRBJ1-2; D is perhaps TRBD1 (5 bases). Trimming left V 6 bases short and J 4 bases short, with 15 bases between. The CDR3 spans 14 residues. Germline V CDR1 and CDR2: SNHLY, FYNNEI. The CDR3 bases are TGTGCCAGCAGGTTGGGGCAGCAGGGCTATGGCTACACCTTC. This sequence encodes CASRLGQQGYGYTF. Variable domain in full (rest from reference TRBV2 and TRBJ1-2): EPEVTQTPSHQVTQMGQEVILRCVPISNHLYFYWYRQILGQKVEFLVSFYNNEISEKSEIFDDQFSVERPDGSNFTLKIRSTKLEDSAMYFCASRLGQQGYGYTFGSGTRLTVV.

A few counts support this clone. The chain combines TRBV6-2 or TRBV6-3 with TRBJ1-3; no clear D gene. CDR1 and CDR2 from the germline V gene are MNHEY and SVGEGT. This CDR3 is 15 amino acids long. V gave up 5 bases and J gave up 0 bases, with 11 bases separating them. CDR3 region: CASSIHSSSGNTIYF. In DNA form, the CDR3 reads TGTGCCAGCAGTATTCATTCAAGCTCTGGAAACACCATATATTTT.

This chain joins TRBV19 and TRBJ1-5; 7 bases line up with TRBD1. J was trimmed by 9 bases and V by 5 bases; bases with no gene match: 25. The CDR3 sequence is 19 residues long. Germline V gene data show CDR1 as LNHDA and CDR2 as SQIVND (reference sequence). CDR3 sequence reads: CASSASPYGQAVSRGPQHF. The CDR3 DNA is TGTGCCAGTAGTGCTTCCCCCTATGGACAGGCCGTCTCCCGGGGGCCCCAGCATTTT.

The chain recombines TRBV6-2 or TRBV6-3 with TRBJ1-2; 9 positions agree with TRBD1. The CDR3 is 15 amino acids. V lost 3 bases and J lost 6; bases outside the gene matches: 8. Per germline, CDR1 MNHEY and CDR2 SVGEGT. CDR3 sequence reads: CASSYSPWTGDGYTF. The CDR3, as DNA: TGTGCCAGCAGTTATAGCCCCTGGACAGGGGATGGCTACACCTTC.

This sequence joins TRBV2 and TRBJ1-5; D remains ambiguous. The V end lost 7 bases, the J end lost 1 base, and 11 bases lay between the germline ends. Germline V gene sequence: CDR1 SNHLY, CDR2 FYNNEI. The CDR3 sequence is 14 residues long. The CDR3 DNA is TGTGCCAGCAACGGTGGGCGGAGCAATCAGCCCCAGCATTTT. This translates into CASNGGRSNQPQHF.